This TCR beta chain came from a study of blood T cell repertoires in COVID-19. For the study at large: Both acute and convalescent COVID-19 samples were obtained from the United States, Italy and Spain. The cDNA or gDNA used as material had been derived from T cells, B-cell-depleted T cells, or PBMCs.

The CDR3 consists of 17 residues. Trimming at V came to 1 base and at J to 3 bases, leaving 10 bases not matched to a gene. CDR1 and CDR2 (germline): SEHNR, FQNEAQ (reference sequence). Source study methods: Amplification from reference gene primers served as the basis for estimated nucleated cell counts. Some clones are missing from TCRdb's copy, which holds only in-frame ones; the method was immunoSEQ multiplex PCR. The V and J calls and the clone size are those of that table, but D and trimming were determined from the DNA. The table lists some 300,000 clones, 75% to 90% of them singletons, with roughly 6.3% in the top ten. Seattle researchers signed up patients amid active infection and tracked them longitudinally.

The chain uses TRBV7-9 and TRBJ2-7, with TRBD1 matching over 9 bases. The clonotype comes from a woman between 45 and 60 years old with COVID-19, enrolled during active disease. Specimen: peripheral blood. The CDR3: CASSLESTDRGYYEQYF. Here the CDR3 DNA reads TGTGCCAGCAGCTTAGAATCGACGGACAGGGGATACTACGAGCAGTACTTC. The full variable domain, completed using reference TRBV7-9 and TRBJ2-7, is DTGVSQNPRHKITKRGQNVTFRCDPISEHNRLYWYRQTLGQGPEFLTYFQNEAQLEKSRLLSDRFSAERPKGSFSTLEIQRTEQGDSAMYLCASSLESTDRGYYEQYFGPGTRLTVT.